Sequencing of this TCR beta chain was carried out in a study of PD-1 blockade in classical Hodgkin lymphoma. Study-wide context: Patients were treated with nivolumab at 3 mg/kg, and this was given intravenously every 2 weeks. Findings and caveats of the study: Causes of the repertoire differences remain undefined, possibly disease activity or prior therapy. By C4D1, diversity of CD4+ TCRs had risen significantly, whereas that of CD8+ TCRs had not. Reports indicated that newly diagnosed patients had lower baseline TCR diversity than healthy donors did.

All the patients suffered relapse after autologous stem cell transplantation, and brentuximab vedotin exposure differed. TCRdb's table, derived via immunoSEQ multiplex PCR, lists solely in-frame clones and lacks some. There are about 100,000 clones in the sample; roughly 88% occur only once, and 12% lies in the top ten. This clone turned up a few times. As yet, its antigen is unknown. Germline CDR1 reads SNHLY; CDR2 reads FYNNEI. V was clipped by 7 bases and J by 9 bases; unmatched bases: 14. This CDR3 has 16 residues. The specimen comprised peripheral blood mononuclear cells (PBMCs), sampled at baseline. The V call is TRBV2, the J call TRBJ2-1, with 11 bases lining up with TRBD2. The clonotype originates from a human donor with classical Hodgkin lymphoma. DNA of the CDR3: TGTGCCAGCACCTTCGTTGGGGGGACTAGCGGATCTGAGCAGTTCTTC. This translates into CASTFVGGTSGSEQFF.